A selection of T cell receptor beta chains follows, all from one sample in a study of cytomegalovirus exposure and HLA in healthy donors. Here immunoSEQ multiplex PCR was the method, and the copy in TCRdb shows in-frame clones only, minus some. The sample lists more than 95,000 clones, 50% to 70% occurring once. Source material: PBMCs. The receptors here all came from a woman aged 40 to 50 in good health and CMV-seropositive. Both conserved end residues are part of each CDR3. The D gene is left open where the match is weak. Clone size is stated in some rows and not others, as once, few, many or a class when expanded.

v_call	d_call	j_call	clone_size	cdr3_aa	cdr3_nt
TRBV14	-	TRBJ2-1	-	CASSPDSFSYNEQFF	TGTGCCAGCAGCCCCGACTCGTTCTCCTACAATGAGCAGTTCTTC
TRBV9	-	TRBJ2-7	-	CASSARDTHYEQYF	TGTGCCAGCAGCGCACGGGACACACACTACGAGCAGTACTTC
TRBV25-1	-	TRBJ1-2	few	CASSGQAMGYGYTF	TGTGCCAGCAGTGGACAGGCCATGGGCTATGGCTACACCTTC
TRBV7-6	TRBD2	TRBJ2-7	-	CASSSRTSGSSHEQYF	TGTGCCAGCAGCTCGCGGACTAGCGGGAGTTCCCACGAGCAGTACTTC
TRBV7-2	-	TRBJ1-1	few	CASSSTVNTEAFF	TGTGCCAGCAGCTCGACAGTGAACACTGAAGCTTTCTTT
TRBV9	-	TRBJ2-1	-	CASGRSHNEQFF	TGTGCCAGCGGCCGGAGCCACAATGAGCAGTTCTTC
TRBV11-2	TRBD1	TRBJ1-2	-	CASRGAGTGGIYGYTF	TGTGCCAGCAGAGGGGCAGGGACAGGCGGAATTTATGGTTACACCTTC
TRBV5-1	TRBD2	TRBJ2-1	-	CASSLEGLADNEQFF	TGCGCCAGCAGCTTGGAAGGACTAGCGGACAATGAGCAGTTCTTC
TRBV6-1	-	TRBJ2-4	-	CASSDHTDGQPNIQYF	TGTGCCAGCAGTGACCACACGGACGGACAGCCAAACATTCAGTACTTC
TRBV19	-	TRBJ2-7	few	CASSIVTGPYEQYF	TGTGCCAGTAGTATAGTGACAGGCCCCTACGAGCAGTACTTC
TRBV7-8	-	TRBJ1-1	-	CASSLVSLGVTEAFF	TGTGCCAGCAGCTTAGTGAGCCTGGGCGTCACTGAAGCTTTCTTT
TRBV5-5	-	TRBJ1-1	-	CASSPGVRGSAEAFF	TGTGCCAGCAGCCCCGGGGTTCGGGGTAGTGCTGAAGCTTTCTTT
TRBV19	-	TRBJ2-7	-	CASSAGTGVYEQYF	TGTGCCAGTAGTGCAGGGACGGGAGTCTACGAGCAGTACTTC
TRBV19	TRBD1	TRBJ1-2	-	CASSIVRGQVYGYTF	TGTGCCAGTAGTATAGTACGCGGACAGGTCTATGGCTACACCTTC
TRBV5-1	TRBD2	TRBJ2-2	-	CASSSGQTSGKWTGELFF	TGCGCCAGCAGCTCTGGCCAAACTAGCGGGAAGTGGACCGGGGAGCTGTTTTTT
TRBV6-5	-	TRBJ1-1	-	CASSSTGVAEAFF	TGTGCCAGCAGTTCGACGGGTGTCGCTGAAGCTTTCTTT
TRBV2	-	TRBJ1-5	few	CASSERRGKSNQPQHF	TGTGCCAGCAGTGAGCGTCGAGGGAAAAGCAATCAGCCCCAGCATTTT
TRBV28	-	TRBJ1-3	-	CASSLRWRSGNTIYF	TGTGCCAGCAGTTTACGCTGGAGATCTGGAAACACCATATATTTT
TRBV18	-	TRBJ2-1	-	CASSPDGIINEQFF	TGTGCCAGCTCACCAGACGGGATTATAAATGAGCAGTTCTTC
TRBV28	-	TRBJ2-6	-	CASSFRGSGANVLTF	TGTGCCAGCAGTTTTAGGGGCTCTGGGGCCAACGTCCTGACTTTC
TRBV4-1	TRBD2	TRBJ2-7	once	CASGTSGRAKLNEQYF	TGCGCCAGCGGGACTAGCGGGAGGGCCAAATTGAACGAGCAGTACTTC
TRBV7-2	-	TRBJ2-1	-	CASREGANNEQFF	TGTGCCAGTCGGGAGGGGGCCAACAATGAGCAGTTCTTC
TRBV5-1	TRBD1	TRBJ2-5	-	CASSLTGEEETQYF	TGCGCCAGCAGCTTGACAGGGGAAGAAGAGACCCAGTACTTC
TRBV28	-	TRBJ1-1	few	CASSIDRIAEAFF	TGTGCCAGCAGTATAGACAGGATAGCTGAAGCTTTCTTT
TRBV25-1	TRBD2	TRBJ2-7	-	CASRPAGVRYEQYF	TGTGCCAGCCGGCCGGCGGGAGTGAGGTACGAGCAGTACTTC
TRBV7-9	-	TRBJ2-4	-	CASSPRREAQNIQYF	TGTGCCAGCAGCCCTCGTCGAGAGGCCCAAAACATTCAGTACTTC
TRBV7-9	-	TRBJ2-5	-	CASSLALVRANQETQYF	TGTGCCAGCAGCTTAGCGCTAGTGAGAGCAAACCAAGAGACCCAGTACTTC